A single sample is the source of the 6 T cell receptor beta chains below, sequenced in a study of regulatory T cells in long-lasting Graves disease. Time point specified: persistent/refractory GD, antithyroid drugs over 5 years with positive TRAb. TCR sequences were obtained from RNA taken from PBMCs. Building of the TCR beta libraries involved iRepertoire HTBI primers and Arm-PCR of CDR3 regions. TCRdb re-analysed the multiplex PCR reads in MiXCR, keeping a single row per CDR3 protein. Of about 470,000 distinct CDR3 sequences listed, 20% to 25% were seen once; the top ten hold over 6%. This specimen consisted of peripheral blood mononuclear cells (PBMCs), obtained when the disease was refractory, from a patient treated with antithyroid drugs. These receptor sequences come from a female donor with Graves disease.

This clonotype was seen more than once but under ten times. The chain joins TRBV7-9 to TRBJ1-6; D unclear. The V and J ends lost 1 base and 4 bases respectively, with 5 bases between them. Germline loops: CDR1 SEHNR, CDR2 FQNEAQ (reference sequence). The CDR3 has 14 residues. The CDR3 sequence: CASSLGAYNSPLHF. The CDR3 DNA reads as TGTGCCAGCAGCTTAGGGGCTTATAATTCACCCCTCCACTTT.

In its sample, this clonotype was seen a few times. The rearrangement joins TRBV5-6 to TRBJ1-5; D unresolved. Germline V gives CDR1 SGHDT, CDR2 YYEEEE. Trimming took 0 bases from V and 5 from J, leaving 6 bases between them. This CDR3 is 13 amino acids long. The CDR3 nucleotides are TGTGCCAGCAGCTTGGCCCCCGATCAGCCCCAGCATTTT. Encoded protein: CASSLAPDQPQHF.

In its sample, this clonotype was seen many times. The chain combines TRBV28 with TRBJ1-5; TRBD1 is a possible D gene (6 bases). This CDR3 comprises 17 residues. Deletions cut 2 bases from V and 0 bases from J, with 14 bases between. CDR1 is MDHEN, CDR2 SYDVKM, per germline. The CDR3 reads CASSLGQSLYSNQPQHF. The CDR3 DNA is TGTGCCAGCAGTTTAGGACAGAGCCTTTATAGCAATCAGCCCCAGCATTTT.

The sample holds a few counts of this clonotype. This rearrangement joins TRBV6-1 to TRBJ2-7; 8 bases are a match to TRBD1. The CDR3 has 14 residues. V trimming: 8 bases; J trimming: 5 bases; junction bases outside the gene matches: 11. Germline CDR1 MNHNS, CDR2 SASEGT. CDR3 nucleotides: TGTGCCAGCCGAAATTTTGAGACAGGGGACGAGCAGTACTTC. Its protein is CASRNFETGDEQYF.

This clonotype was detected a few times. The rearrangement uses TRBV30 and TRBJ1-1; possible D gene TRBD1, 5 bases. Germline V gene sequence: CDR1 GTSNPN, CDR2 SVGIG (reference sequence). This CDR3 region has 12 residues. The CDR3 here is CAAGPLNTEAFF. CDR3 sequence (DNA): TGTGCAGCGGGGCCGCTGAACACTGAAGCTTTCTTT.

The rearrangement joins TRBV20-1 to TRBJ2-1; TRBD2 might be the D (6 bases). The V end lost 7 bases, the J end lost 0 bases, and 13 bases lay between the germline ends. Germline V gives CDR1 DFQATT, CDR2 SNEGSKA (reference sequence). The CDR3 sequence is 14 residues long. As DNA, the CDR3 is TGCAGTGTGGTGGGACTCGCCTCCTACAATGAGCAGTTCTTC. Translating it yields CSVVGLASYNEQFF.